The clone carrying this T cell receptor (beta chain) turned up a few times. What it binds is not known. The data were taken from a study of glioma-infiltrating T cells. Study observations and caveats: Gliomas, especially low-grade, showed above-expected tissue-blood divergence; non-neoplastic patients showed below.

The iRepertoire nested amplicon-rescue multiplex PCR amplified TCR alpha and beta CDR3s from RNA. TCRdb re-analysed the multiplex PCR reads in MiXCR, keeping a single row per CDR3 protein. This table holds under 200,000 distinct CDR3 sequences, more than 30% found once. Germline loops: CDR1 MGHRA, CDR2 YSYEKL. The V end was cut by 0 bases, the J end by 8 bases, with 6 bases between. The CDR3 has 12 residues. This sequence joins TRBV4-1 and TRBJ2-3; D unresolved. The source material was glioma tissue, nonneoplastic brain tissue, or PBMCs (not recorded which). The sequence derives from a human donor with low-grade glioma or glioblastoma, undergoing nonglioma brain surgery, or in good health (not recorded which). CDR3 DNA sequence: TGCGCCAGCAGCCAAGATGGCTTTACGCAGTATTTT. This codes for CASSQDGFTQYF.